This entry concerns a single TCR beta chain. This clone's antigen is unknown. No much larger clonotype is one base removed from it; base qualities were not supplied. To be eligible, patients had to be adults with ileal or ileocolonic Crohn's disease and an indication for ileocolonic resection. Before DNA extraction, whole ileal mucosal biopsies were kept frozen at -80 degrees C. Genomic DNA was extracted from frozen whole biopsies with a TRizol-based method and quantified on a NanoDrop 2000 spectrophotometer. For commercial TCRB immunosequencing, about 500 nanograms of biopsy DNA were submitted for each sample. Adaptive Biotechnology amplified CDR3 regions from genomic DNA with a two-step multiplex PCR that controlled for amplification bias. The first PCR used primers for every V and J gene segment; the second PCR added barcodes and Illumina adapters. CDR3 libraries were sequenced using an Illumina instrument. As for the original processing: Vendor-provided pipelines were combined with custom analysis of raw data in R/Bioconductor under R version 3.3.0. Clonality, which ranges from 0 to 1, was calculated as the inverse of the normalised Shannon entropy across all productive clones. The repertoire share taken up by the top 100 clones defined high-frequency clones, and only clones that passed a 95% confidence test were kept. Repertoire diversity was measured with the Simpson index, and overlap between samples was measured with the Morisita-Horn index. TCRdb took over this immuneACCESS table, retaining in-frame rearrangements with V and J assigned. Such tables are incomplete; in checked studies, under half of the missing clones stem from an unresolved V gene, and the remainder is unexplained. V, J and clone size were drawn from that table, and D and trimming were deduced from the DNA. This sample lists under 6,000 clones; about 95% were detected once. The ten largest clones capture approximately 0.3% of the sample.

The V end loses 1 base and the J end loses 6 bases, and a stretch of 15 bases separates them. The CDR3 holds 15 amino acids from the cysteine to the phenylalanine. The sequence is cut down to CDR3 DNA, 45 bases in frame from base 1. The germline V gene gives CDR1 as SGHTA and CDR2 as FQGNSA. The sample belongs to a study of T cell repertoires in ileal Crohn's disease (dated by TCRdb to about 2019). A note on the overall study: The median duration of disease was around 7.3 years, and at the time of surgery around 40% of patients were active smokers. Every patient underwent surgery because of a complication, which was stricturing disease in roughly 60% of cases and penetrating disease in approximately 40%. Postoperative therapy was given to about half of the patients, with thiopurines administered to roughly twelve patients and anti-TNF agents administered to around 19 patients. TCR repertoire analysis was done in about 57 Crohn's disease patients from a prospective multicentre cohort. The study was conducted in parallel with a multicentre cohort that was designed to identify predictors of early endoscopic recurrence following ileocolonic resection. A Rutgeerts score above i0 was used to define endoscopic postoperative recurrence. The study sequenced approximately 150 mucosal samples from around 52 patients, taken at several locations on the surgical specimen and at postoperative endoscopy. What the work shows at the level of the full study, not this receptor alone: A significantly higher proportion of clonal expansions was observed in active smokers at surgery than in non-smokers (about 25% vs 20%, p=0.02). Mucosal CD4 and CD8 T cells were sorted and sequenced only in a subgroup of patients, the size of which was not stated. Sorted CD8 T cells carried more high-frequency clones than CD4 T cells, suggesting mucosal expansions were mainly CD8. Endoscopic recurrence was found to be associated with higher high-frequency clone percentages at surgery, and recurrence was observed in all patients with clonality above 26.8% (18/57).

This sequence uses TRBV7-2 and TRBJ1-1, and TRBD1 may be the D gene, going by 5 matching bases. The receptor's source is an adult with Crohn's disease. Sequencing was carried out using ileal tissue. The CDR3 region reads CASSLVAAQGAEAFF. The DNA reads TGTGCCAGCAGCTTAGTTGCAGCCCAGGGCGCTGAAGCTTTCTTT.